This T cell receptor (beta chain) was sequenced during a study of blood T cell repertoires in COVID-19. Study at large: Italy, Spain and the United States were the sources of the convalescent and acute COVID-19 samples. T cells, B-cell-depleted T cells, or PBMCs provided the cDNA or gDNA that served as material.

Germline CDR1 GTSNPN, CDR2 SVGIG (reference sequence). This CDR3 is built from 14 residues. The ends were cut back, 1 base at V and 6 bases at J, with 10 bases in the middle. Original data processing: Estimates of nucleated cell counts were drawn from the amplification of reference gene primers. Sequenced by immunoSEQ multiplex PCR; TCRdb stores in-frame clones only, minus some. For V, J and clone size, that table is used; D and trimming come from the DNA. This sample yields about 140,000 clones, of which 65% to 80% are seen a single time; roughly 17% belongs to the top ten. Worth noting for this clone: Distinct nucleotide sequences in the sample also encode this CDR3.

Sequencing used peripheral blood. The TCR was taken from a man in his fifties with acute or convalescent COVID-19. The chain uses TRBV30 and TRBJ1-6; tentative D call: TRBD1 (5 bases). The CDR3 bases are TGTGCCTGGAGTGGAACAGGTCCTAATTCACCCCTCCACTTT. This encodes CAWSGTGPNSPLHF. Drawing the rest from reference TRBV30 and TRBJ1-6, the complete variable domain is SQTIHQWPATLVQPVGSPLSLECTVEGTSNPNLYWYRQAAGRGLQLLFYSVGIGQISSEVPQNLSASRPQDRQFILSSKKLLLSDSGFYLCAWSGTGPNSPLHFGNGTRLTVT.